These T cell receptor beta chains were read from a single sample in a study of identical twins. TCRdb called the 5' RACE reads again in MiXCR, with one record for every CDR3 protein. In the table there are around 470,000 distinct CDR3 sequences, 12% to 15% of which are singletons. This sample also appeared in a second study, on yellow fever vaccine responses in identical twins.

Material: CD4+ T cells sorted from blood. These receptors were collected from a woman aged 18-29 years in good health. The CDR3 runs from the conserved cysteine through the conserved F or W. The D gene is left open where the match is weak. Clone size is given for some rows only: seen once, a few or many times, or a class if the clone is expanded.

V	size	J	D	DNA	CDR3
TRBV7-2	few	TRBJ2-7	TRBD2	TGTGCCAGCAATCCGGGGACTAGCGGCTACGAGCAGTACTTC	CASNPGTSGYEQYF
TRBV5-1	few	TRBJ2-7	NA	TGCGCCAGCAGCAGGGGGAACCGGGGATTCTCCTACGAGCAGTACTTC	CASSRGNRGFSYEQYF
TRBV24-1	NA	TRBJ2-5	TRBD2	TGTGCCACCAGTGATACCCGTGCGGGGGTGCGTGAAGAGACCCAGTACTTC	CATSDTRAGVREETQYF
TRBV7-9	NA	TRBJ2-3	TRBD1	TGTGCCAGCAGCTTAGCGGGACAGGGGATCACAGATACGCAGTATTTT	CASSLAGQGITDTQYF
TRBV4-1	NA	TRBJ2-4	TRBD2	TGCGCCAGCAGCAGTGGACTAGCGGGAGCTCTGGGAAACATTCAGTACTTC	CASSSGLAGALGNIQYF
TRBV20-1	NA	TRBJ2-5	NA	TGCAGTGCTAGACCGGGACGCCGGGAGACCCAGTACTTC	CSARPGRRETQYF
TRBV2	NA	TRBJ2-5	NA	TGTGCCAGCAGAAGGGACTCTCAAGGCGAGACCCAGTACTTC	CASRRDSQGETQYF
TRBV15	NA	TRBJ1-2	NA	TGTGCCACCAGCAGAGATTACCCCACGAGCAACTATGGCTACACCTTC	CATSRDYPTSNYGYTF
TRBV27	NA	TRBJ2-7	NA	TGTGCCAGCAGTAAACAGGGGACGGGAGAGAGCTCCTACGAGCAGTACTTC	CASSKQGTGESSYEQYF
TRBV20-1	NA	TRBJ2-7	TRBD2	TGCAGCACTAGCGGGGGGGCCCCCTACGAGCAGTACTTC	CSTSGGAPYEQYF
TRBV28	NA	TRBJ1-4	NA	TGTGCCAGCAGTTCCCAGGGGAACGAAAAACTGTTTTTT	CASSSQGNEKLFF
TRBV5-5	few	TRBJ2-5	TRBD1	TGTGCCAGCAGCTTGGCCGTGGGACAGGGGGAGACCCAGTACTTC	CASSLAVGQGETQYF
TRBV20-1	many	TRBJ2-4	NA	TGCAGTGCTAGCCGGGACAATTTAAACATTCAGTACTTC	CSASRDNLNIQYF
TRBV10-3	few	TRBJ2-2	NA	TGTGCCATCAGTGAGTCGACCTGGACGGCGAACACCGGGGAGCTGTTTTTT	CAISESTWTANTGELFF
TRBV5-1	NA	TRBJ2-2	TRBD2	TGCGCCAGCAGCATTAGCGGGAGGGCTGGCACCGGGGAGCTGTTTTTT	CASSISGRAGTGELFF
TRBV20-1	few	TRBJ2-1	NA	TGCAGTGCTAAAACTAGTAGCTCCTACAATGAGCAGTTCTTC	CSAKTSSSYNEQFF
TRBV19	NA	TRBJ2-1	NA	TGTGCCAGTAGGACAGGTACCTACAATGAGCAGTTCTTC	CASRTGTYNEQFF
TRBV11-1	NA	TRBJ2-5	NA	TGTGCCAGCACCCCAGGCGGTTCAGGCTTACAAGAGACCCAGTACTTC	CASTPGGSGLQETQYF
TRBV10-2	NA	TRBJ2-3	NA	TGCGCCAGCAGCGACGGGCCTTATACGCAGTATTTT	CASSDGPYTQYF
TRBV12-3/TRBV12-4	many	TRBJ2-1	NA	TGTGCCAGCAGTCTCTCCGACCAGGGGCAGTTCTTC	CASSLSDQGQFF
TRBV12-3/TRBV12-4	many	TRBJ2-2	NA	TGTGCCAGCAGCCCCCACACCGGGGAGCTGTTTTTT	CASSPHTGELFF
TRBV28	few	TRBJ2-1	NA	TGTGCCAGCAGTTTGGGGGAACACAAGAATGAGCAGTTCTTC	CASSLGEHKNEQFF
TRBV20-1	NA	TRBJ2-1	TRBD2	TGCAGTGCTAGTCTAGCGGTTAACAATGAGCAGTTCTTC	CSASLAVNNEQFF
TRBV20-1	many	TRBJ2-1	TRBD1	TGCAGTGCCTTAGACAGGGTAAATGAGCAGTTCTTC	CSALDRVNEQFF
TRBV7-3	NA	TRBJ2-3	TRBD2	TGTGCCAGCAGCCCGCAGGGAGCGGGGGTTCCAGATACGCAGTATTTT	CASSPQGAGVPDTQYF
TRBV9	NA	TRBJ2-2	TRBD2	TGTGCCAGCAGCGTAGCTAGCGGAGCGAACACCGGGGAGCTGTTTTTT	CASSVASGANTGELFF
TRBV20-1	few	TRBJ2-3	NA	TGCAGTGCTACGCACGGGGCGGAACCTTTGGATACGCAGTATTTT	CSATHGAEPLDTQYF
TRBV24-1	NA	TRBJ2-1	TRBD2	TGTGCCACCAGTGACCCTAGCGGGGGGCTTTACAATGAGCAGTTCTTC	CATSDPSGGLYNEQFF
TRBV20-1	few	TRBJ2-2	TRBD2	TGCAGTGCTAGAGGTTCTAGCGGGGGTTCCCTCACGAACACCGGGGAGCTGTTTTTT	CSARGSSGGSLTNTGELFF
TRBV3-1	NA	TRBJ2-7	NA	TGTGCCAGCAGCCAATCCCTCAAAAGCTACGAGCAGTACTTC	CASSQSLKSYEQYF
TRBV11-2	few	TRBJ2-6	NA	TGTGCCAGCAGCTTTATAGCTGGGGCCAACGTCCTGACTTTC	CASSFIAGANVLTF
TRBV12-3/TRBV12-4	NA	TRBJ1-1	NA	TGTGTCAGCAGACAAGGGGGGGTTGGCACTGAAGCTTTCTTT	CVSRQGGVGTEAFF
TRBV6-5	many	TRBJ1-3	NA	TGTGCCAGCAGTTACTCGGGGGACACCTCTGGAAACACCATATATTTT	CASSYSGDTSGNTIYF
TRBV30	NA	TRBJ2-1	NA	TGTGCCTGGAGTGTAGGGCGGATCCTCAATGAGCAGTTCTTC	CAWSVGRILNEQFF
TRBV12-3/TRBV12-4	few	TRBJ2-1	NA	TGTGCCAGCAGTTTAGCGACAACAAACAATGAGCAGTTCTTC	CASSLATTNNEQFF